One and the same sample provided the 18 T cell receptor beta chains below, sequenced in a study of CD8+ T cells in alopecia areata. After pooling, cutaneous lymph node cells were sorted with CD4, CD8alpha, NKG2D, NKG2ACE and other markers. RNA, once extracted, was reverse transcribed into cDNA for use as the sequencing template. Here immunoSEQ multiplex PCR was the method, and the copy in TCRdb shows in-frame clones only, minus some. Listed here are more than 250,000 clones without any singletons, the top ten holding more than 1%. Sequenced material: CD4+ T cells sorted from a lymph node. The receptors come from a C3H/HeJ mouse with alopecia areata. Mouse MHC haplotype: H2-k.

About this clone itself: Here the gene names and germline are mouse. Sequencing ends 4 residues short of the CDR3 end; the germline J gene provides the rest. The chain employs TRBV13-1 and TRBJ2-7; D is unclear. CDR3 size: 13 residues. Germline values: CDR1 NSHNY, CDR2 SYGAGN. CDR3 region: CASSEQQPYEQYF. The CDR3 DNA, read in part, is TGTGCCAGCAGTGAGCAACAGCCTTAT.

In this sample, this clone turned up a few times. Mouse germline and gene names are used. The read halts 4 residues ahead of the CDR3 end, with the missing end drawn from the germline J gene. The V and J genes are TRBV31 and TRBJ1-2; D perhaps matches TRBD1 (5 bases). Germline CDR1 GKSSPN, CDR2 SITVG. V gave up 3 bases and J gave up 0 bases, with 8 bases separating them. The length of the CDR3 is 13 residues. CDR3 sequence: CAWRPTANSDYTF. Incomplete CDR3 DNA: TGTGCCTGGAGGCCGACAGCAAACTCC.

On this clone itself: Gene names are mouse gene names. With the read ending 4 residues before the CDR3 end, the germline J gene is used to fill in that end. V usage is TRBV13-3 and J usage is TRBJ2-2; D gene unclear. Germline-derived CDR1 and CDR2 are NNHDY and SYVADS. This CDR3 spans 14 amino acids. Trimming took 4 bases from V and 2 from J, leaving 9 bases between them. The CDR3: CASSLSRNTGQLYF. Partial CDR3 DNA: TGTGCCAGCAGTCTCTCCAGGAACACCGGG. The full variable domain, in which reference TRBV13-3 and TRBJ2-2 provide the parts outside the CDR3, is EAAVTQSPRSKVAVTGGKVTLSCHQTNNHDYMYWYRQDTGHGLRLIHYSYVADSTEKGDIPDGYKASRPSQENFSLILELASLSQTAVYFCASSLSRNTGQLYFGEGSKLTVL.

Comment on this clone: Gene labels here are mouse ones. The CDR3 end lies 4 residues beyond the end of the read and is filled in from the germline J gene. This chain uses TRBV31 with TRBJ2-2; tentatively, D is TRBD1 (6 bases). Germline-derived CDR1 and CDR2 are GKSSPN and SITVG. The CDR3 length is 13 residues. The V end was cut by 4 bases, the J end by 2 bases, with 8 bases between. The CDR3 reads CAWTQGNTGQLYF. Partial CDR3 DNA: TGTGCCTGGACCCAGGGGAACACCGGG.

A remark on this clone: Here the gene names and germline are mouse. The read terminates 3 residues ahead of where the CDR3 ends, so the germline J gene completes it. This sample includes further DNA sequences coding for the same CDR3. This chain uses TRBV19 with TRBJ1-6; a weak D match, TRBD1 (6 bases). TRBJ1-6 is identified as an open reading frame with a role that is uncertain. The germline V gene has CDR1 FNHDT and CDR2 SITEND (reference sequence). V lost 6 bases to trimming and J lost 4 bases, with 8 bases between them. The CDR3 spans 13 residues. Partial CDR3 DNA: TGTGCCAGCACCGGACAGTATAATTCGCCC. Amino acids: CASTGQYNSP. The complete CDR3 reads CASTGQYNSPLYF.

This clone appeared many times. Genes and germline are mouse. The CDR3 end lies 4 residues beyond the end of the read and is filled in from the germline J gene. This chain joins TRBV13-1 and TRBJ2-1, with a tentative D call TRBD1 (6 bases). Germline V CDR1 and CDR2: NSHNY, SYGAGN. The length of the CDR3 is 14 residues. V lost 3 bases and J lost 0, with 7 bases in between. CDR3 region: CASSGTDNYAEQFF. The DNA read from the CDR3 is TGTGCCAGCAGTGGGACAGATAACTATGCT.

This clone was seen a few times. Mouse names are used for the genes. Read data end 4 residues before the CDR3 end; the end is taken from the germline J gene. The chain joins TRBV13-1 to TRBJ2-3, with TRBD2 identical over 9 bases. The V and J ends lost 3 bases and 0 bases, in that order; junction bases with no gene match: 5. The CDR3 runs to 16 residues. CDR1 is NSHNY and CDR2 is SYGAGN in the germline V gene. The CDR3: CASSGSGGVSAETLYF. CDR3 bases read: TGTGCCAGCAGTGGATCTGGGGGGGTTAGTGCAGAA.

This clone appeared a few times. Genes here carry mouse names. The CDR3 end falls 4 residues outside the read, so it is completed with the germline J gene. V and J are TRBV13-1 and TRBJ2-3; 12 positions agree with TRBD2. This CDR3 spans 17 amino acids. The V gene end was trimmed by 3 bases and the J gene end by 3 bases; junction bases not matched to a gene: 8. Per germline, CDR1 NSHNY and CDR2 SYGAGN. Incomplete CDR3 DNA: TGTGCCAGCAGTGGAAGACTGGGGGGGCGCGAGGCAGAA. Its translation: CASSGRLGGREAE. The entire CDR3 sequence reads CASSGRLGGREAETLYF.

This clone was seen a few times. The genes and germline here are from mouse. The identical CDR3 is also encoded by other nucleotide sequences in the sample. The CDR3 bases that were read are TGCACCTGCAGTGCAGAGACTGGGTATGCT. It is translated as CTCSAETGYA. The full CDR3 protein is CTCSAETGYAEQFF. J is TRBJ2-1 and V is TRBV1; 7 bases are shared with TRBD2. The CDR3 end is not reached by the read, which stops 4 residues before it; the germline J gene fills it in. V dropped 0 bases and J dropped 4; count of bases not matched to a gene: 0. The CDR3 length is 14 residues. Looked up from germline, CDR1 is NSQYPW and CDR2 is LRSPGD (reference sequence).

This clone has more than one count but fewer than ten. Gene names are mouse gene names. With the read ending 4 residues before the CDR3 end, the germline J gene is used to fill in that end. V gene TRBV19 combines with J gene TRBJ2-3; 14 bases align to TRBD2. Looked up from germline, CDR1 is FNHDT and CDR2 is SITEND (reference sequence). V gave up 2 bases and J gave up 0 bases; unmatched junction bases: 5. The CDR3 contains 18 residues. The part of the CDR3 DNA that was read is TGTGCCAGCAGTATCGGGACTGGGGGGGCGCGAAGTGCAGAA. It encodes CASSIGTGGARSAE. The full CDR3 protein reads CASSIGTGGARSAETLYF.

This clone appeared a few times. Here the gene names and germline are mouse. The sequence runs out 4 residues before the end of the CDR3; the remainder is reconstructed from the germline J gene. This specimen includes other DNA sequences encoding the same CDR3. The chain combines TRBV13-3 with TRBJ1-1; unclear D gene. This CDR3 has 12 amino acids. CDR1 is NNHDY, CDR2 SYVADS, per germline. Trimming took off 2 bases at V and 1 base at J, with 3 bases between the two ends. The CDR3 DNA, read in part, is TGTGCCAGCAGTGACCAAAACACA. Protein product: CASSDQNT. In full, the CDR3 is CASSDQNTEVFF.

This clone has just a few counts. Germline and genes: mouse. The read falls 4 residues short of the CDR3 end, and the missing part is taken from the germline J gene. The chain joins TRBV13-1 to TRBJ2-7; 7 bases agree with TRBD2. Germline trimming cut 3 bases from V and 0 bases from J; bases unmatched to any gene: 9. CDR1 is NSHNY, CDR2 SYGAGN, per germline. The CDR3 sequence is 16 residues long. The part of the CDR3 DNA that was read is TGTGCCAGCAGTGGGACTGGAGGAAGGAGCTCCTAT. This translates into CASSGTGGRSSY. The entire CDR3 protein reads CASSGTGGRSSYEQYF.

Comments on this clone: Gene names are the mouse ones. From the germline J gene comes the end of the CDR3, since the read stops 4 residues before it. V is TRBV13-3 and J is TRBJ2-4, with a tentative D call TRBD1 (5 bases). The CDR3 extends over 13 amino acids. CDR1 is NNHDY, CDR2 SYVADS, per germline. This CDR3 is CASSPQGGNTLYF. CDR3 bases read: TGTGCCAGCAGTCCTCAGGGAGGAAAC.

About this clone itself: All gene names here are mouse names. From the germline J gene comes the end of the CDR3, since the read stops 4 residues before it. The sample has other DNA sequences that encode this CDR3 too. The chain joins TRBV5 to TRBJ2-7, with D possibly matching TRBD1 (6 bases). Germline CDR1 LGHNA, CDR2 YNLKQL (reference sequence). Trimming stripped 3 bases from V and 3 bases from J, with 9 bases between. The length of the CDR3 is 13 residues. Partial CDR3 DNA: TGTGCCAGCAGCCAGGGAGGGGGCTAT. Translated, it gives CASSQGGGY. The full CDR3 protein reads CASSQGGGYEQYF.

This clone was seen a handful of times. Gene names are the mouse ones. Coverage ceases 4 residues before the CDR3 finishes, and the germline J gene fills in the end. Other DNA sequences within the sample encode an identical CDR3. The J gene is TRBJ2-2, the V gene TRBV5; a possible D gene is TRBD2 (6 bases). Germline V gene sequence: CDR1 LGHNA, CDR2 YNLKQL (reference sequence). V was cut by 1 base and J by 0 bases, with 9 bases left in between. This CDR3 is 16 amino acids long. CDR3 sequence reads: CASSQAGGTNTGQLYF. The covered CDR3 bases are TGTGCCAGCAGCCAAGCCGGGGGGACAAACACCGGG.

This clone has a handful of counts. The gene symbols are mouse symbols. This chain's CDR3 is CASSIFAGVNYAEQFF. The part of the CDR3 DNA that was read is TGTGCCAGCAGTATTTTTGCTGGGGTAAACTATGCT. This chain joins TRBV19 and TRBJ2-1; possibly TRBD2 for D (6 bases). The DNA ends 4 residues before the CDR3 does, and the rest of the CDR3 is filled in from the germline J gene. CDR1 is FNHDT and CDR2 is SITEND in the germline V gene (reference sequence). Trimming cost V 2 bases and J 1 base, with 13 bases left between them. The CDR3 length is 16 residues.

The table lists this clone with a few counts. All gene names here are mouse names. Read coverage stops 4 residues before the CDR3 terminus; the germline J gene supplies the remainder. V is TRBV19 and J is TRBJ2-5; 8 bases match TRBD1. This CDR3 contains 14 residues. Germline V CDR1 and CDR2: FNHDT, SITEND (reference sequence). The covered CDR3 bases are TGTGCCAGCAGTATCCGACAGGGGAGAGAC. Its protein is CASSIRQGRD. The CDR3, in full, reads CASSIRQGRDTQYF.

A few counts support this clone. Mouse gene names apply. The read ends 4 residues before the CDR3 terminus; that terminus is restored from the germline J gene. This chain links TRBV13-3 with TRBJ2-2, with TRBD2 matching over 7 bases. The V segment lost 3 bases and the J segment 0 bases; nucleotides outside the gene matches: 2. The germline V gene encodes CDR1 NNHDY and CDR2 SYVADS. The CDR3 contains 15 residues. This chain's CDR3 is CASSGGLPNTGQLYF. The sequenced CDR3 bases are TGTGCCAGCAGTGGGGGACTGCCAAACACCGGG.